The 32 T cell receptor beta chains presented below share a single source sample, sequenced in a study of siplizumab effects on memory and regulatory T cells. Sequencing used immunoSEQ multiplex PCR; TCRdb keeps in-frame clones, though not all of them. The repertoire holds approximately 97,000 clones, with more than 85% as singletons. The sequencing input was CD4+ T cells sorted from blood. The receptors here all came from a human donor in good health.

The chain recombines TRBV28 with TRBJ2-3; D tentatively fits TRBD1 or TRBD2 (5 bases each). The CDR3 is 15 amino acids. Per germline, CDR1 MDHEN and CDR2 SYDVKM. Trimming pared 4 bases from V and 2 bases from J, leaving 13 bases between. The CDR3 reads CASSSGRSFTDTQYF. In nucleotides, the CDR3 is TGTGCCAGCAGTTCGGGACGTTCGTTCACAGATACGCAGTATTTT.

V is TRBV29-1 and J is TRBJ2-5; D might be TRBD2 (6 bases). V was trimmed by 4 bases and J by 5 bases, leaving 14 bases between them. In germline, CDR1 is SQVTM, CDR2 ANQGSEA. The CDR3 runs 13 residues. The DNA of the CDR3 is TGCAGCGTTGTATCAGGCGGGGAGGAGACCCAGTACTTC. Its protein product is CSVVSGGEETQYF.

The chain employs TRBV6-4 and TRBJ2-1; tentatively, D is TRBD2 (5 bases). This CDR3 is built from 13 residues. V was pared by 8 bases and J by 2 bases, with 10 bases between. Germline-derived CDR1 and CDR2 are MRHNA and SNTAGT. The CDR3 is CASCKLAYNEQFF. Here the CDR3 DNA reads TGTGCCAGCTGCAAACTAGCCTACAATGAGCAGTTCTTC.

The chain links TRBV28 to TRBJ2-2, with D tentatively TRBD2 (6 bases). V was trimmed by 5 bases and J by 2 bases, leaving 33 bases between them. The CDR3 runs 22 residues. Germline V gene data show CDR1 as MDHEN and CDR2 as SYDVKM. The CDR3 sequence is CASSKRTYRFGPSGTNTGELFF. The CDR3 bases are TGTGCCAGCAGTAAACGGACCTACCGTTTCGGCCCCTCCGGGACTAACACCGGGGAGCTGTTTTTT. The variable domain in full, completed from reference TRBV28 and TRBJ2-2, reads DVKVTQSSRYLVKRTGEKVFLECVQDMDHENMFWYRQDPGLGLRLIYFSYDVKMKEKGDIPEGYSVSREKKERFSLILESASTNQTSMYLCASSKRTYRFGPSGTNTGELFFGEGSRLTVL.

This chain's CDR3 is CASSPLMDGYTF. CDR3 bases: TGTGCCAGCAGTCCCCTGATGGATGGCTACACCTTC. The rearrangement joins TRBV28 to TRBJ1-2, with D uncertain. Germline CDR1 is MDHEN and CDR2 is SYDVKM. This CDR3 is built from 12 residues. Trimming shortened V by 5 bases and J by 6 bases, and 10 bases separated the two germline ends.

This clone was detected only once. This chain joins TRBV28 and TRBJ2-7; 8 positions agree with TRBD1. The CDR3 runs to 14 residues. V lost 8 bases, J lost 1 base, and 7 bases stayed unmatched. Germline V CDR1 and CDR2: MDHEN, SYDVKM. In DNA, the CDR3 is TGTGCCAGCTATCAGGGGGCCCCTTCCTACGAGCAGTACTTC. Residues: CASYQGAPSYEQYF.

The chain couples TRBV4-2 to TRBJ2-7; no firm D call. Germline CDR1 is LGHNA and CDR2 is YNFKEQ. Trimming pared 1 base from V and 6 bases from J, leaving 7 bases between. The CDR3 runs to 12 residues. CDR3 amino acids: CASSQAKGEQYF. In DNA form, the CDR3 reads TGTGCCAGCAGCCAAGCCAAGGGCGAGCAGTACTTC.

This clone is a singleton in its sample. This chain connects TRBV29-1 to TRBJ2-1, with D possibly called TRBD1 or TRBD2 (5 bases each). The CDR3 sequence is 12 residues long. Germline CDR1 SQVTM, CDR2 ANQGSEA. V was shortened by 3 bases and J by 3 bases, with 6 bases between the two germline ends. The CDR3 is CSVEGDYNEQFF. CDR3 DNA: TGCAGCGTTGAGGGGGACTACAATGAGCAGTTCTTC.

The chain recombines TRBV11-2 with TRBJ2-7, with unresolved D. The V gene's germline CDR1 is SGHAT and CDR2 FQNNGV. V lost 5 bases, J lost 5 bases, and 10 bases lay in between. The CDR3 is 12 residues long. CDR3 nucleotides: TGTGCCAGCAGCAGATACCGCAACGAGCAGTACTTC. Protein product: CASSRYRNEQYF. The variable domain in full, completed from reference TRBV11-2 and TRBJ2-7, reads EAGVAQSPRYKIIEKRQSVAFWCNPISGHATLYWYQQILGQGPKLLIQFQNNGVVDDSQLPKDRFSAERLKGVDSTLKIQPAKLEDSAVYLCASSRYRNEQYFGPGTRLTVT.

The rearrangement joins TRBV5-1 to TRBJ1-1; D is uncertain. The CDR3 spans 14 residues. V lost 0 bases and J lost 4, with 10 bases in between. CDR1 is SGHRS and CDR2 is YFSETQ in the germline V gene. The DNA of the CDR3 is TGCGCCAGCAGCTTGGGTGGACTGGGCACTGAAGCTTTCTTT. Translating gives CASSLGGLGTEAFF.

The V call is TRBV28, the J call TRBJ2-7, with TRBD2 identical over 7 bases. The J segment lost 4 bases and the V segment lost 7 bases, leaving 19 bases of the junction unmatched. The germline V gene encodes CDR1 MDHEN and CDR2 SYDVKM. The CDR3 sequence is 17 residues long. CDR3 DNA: TGTGCCAGCAAAACTATAGAAGGGCCTGGGGGGGTGTACGAGCAGTACTTC. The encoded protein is CASKTIEGPGGVYEQYF.

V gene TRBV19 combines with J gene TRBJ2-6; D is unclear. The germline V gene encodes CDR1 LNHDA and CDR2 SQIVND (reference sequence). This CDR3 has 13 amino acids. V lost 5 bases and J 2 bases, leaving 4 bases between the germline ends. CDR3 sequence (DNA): TGTGCCAGTAGTCGTACTGGGGCCAACGTCCTGACTTTC. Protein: CASSRTGANVLTF.

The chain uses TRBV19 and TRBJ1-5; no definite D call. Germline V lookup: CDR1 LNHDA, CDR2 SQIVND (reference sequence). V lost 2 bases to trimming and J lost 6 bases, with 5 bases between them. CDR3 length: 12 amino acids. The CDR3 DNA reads TGTGCCAGTAGTATATCGGTTCAGCCCCAGCATTTT. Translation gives CASSISVQPQHF.

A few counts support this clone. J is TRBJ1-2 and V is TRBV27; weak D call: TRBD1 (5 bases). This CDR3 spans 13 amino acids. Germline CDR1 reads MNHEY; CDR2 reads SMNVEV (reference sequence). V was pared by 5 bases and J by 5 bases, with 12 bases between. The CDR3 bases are TGTGCCAGCAGTGACCAGGGTCGTTATGGCTACACCTTC. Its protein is CASSDQGRYGYTF.

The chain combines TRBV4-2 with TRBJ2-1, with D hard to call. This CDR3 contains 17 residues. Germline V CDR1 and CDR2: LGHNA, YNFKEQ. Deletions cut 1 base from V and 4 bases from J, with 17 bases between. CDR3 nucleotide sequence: TGTGCCAGCAGCCAAGTTCTGTCCACTGGTGGGTACAATGAGCAGTTCTTC. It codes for CASSQVLSTGGYNEQFF.

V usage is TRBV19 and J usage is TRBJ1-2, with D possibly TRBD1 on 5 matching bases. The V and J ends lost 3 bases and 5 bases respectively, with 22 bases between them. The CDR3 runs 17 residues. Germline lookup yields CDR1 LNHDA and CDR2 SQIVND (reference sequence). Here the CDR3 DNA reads TGTGCCAGTAGTATTCAACAGGTGGGGGTGCGAAGATATGGCTACACCTTC. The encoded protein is CASSIQQVGVRRYGYTF.

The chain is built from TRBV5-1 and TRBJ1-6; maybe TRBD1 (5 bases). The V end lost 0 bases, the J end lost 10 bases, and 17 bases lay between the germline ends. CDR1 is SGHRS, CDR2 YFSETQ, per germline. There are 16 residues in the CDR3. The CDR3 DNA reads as TGCGCCAGCAGCTTGGCCGGTGGCAGCAGGGAATCACCCCTCCACTTT. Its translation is CASSLAGGSRESPLHF.

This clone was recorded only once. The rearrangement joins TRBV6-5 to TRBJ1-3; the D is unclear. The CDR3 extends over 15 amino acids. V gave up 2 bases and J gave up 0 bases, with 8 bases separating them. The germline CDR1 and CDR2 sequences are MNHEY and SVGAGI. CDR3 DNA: TGTGCCAGCAGTTACCAGGCGAACTCTGGAAACACCATATATTTT. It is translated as CASSYQANSGNTIYF.

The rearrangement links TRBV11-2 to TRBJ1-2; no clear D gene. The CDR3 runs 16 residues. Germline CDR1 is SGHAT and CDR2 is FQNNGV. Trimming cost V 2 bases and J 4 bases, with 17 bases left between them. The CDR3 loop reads CASSLLPAGRGYGYTF. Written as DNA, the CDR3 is TGTGCCAGCAGCTTATTACCTGCGGGGAGAGGCTATGGCTACACCTTC.

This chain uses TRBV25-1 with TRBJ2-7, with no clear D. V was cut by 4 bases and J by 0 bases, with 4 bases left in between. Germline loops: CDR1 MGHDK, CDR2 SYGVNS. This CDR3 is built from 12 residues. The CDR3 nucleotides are TGTGCCAGCAGTGGGGTCTCCTACGAGCAGTACTTC. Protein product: CASSGVSYEQYF.

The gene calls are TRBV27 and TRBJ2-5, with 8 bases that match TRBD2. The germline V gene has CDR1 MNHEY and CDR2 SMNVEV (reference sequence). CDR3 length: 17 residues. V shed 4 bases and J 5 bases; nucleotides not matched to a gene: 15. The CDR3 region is CASSSGFIGGGWETQYF. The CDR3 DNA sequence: TGTGCCAGCAGTTCCGGTTTCATCGGGGGGGGGTGGGAGACCCAGTACTTC.

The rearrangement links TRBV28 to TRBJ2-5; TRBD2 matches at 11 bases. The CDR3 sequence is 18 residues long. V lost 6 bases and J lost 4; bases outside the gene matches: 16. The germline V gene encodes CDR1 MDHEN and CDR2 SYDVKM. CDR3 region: CASSRGGSGRAKRETQYF. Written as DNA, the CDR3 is TGTGCCAGCAGCCGGGGGGGTAGCGGGAGGGCGAAGCGAGAGACCCAGTACTTC.

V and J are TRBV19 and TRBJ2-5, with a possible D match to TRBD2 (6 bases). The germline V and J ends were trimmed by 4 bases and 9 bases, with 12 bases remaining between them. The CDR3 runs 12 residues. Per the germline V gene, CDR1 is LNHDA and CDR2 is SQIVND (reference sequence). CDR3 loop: CASSTQPGAQYF. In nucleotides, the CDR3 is TGTGCCAGTAGTACACAGCCGGGGGCCCAGTACTTC.

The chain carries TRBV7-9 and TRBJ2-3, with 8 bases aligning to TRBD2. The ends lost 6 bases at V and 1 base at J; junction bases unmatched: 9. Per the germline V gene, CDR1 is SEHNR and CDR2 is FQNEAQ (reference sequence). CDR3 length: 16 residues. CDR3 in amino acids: CASRKGAREGTDTQYF. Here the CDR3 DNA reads TGTGCCAGCAGGAAAGGGGCGCGGGAGGGCACAGATACGCAGTATTTT.

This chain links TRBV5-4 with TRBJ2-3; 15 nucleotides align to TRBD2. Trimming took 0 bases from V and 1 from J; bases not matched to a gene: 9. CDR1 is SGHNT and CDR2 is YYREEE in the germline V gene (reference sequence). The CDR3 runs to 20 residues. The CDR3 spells CASSLAGLAGGSRGTDTQYF. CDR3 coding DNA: TGTGCCAGCAGCTTGGCGGGACTAGCGGGAGGTTCCCGGGGCACAGATACGCAGTATTTT.

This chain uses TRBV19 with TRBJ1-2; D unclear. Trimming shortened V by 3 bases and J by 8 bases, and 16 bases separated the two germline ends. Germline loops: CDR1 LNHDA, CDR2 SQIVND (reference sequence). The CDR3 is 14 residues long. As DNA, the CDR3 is TGTGCCAGTAGTATGGAGAGTGCTGTGGGAGGCTACACCTTC. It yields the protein CASSMESAVGGYTF.

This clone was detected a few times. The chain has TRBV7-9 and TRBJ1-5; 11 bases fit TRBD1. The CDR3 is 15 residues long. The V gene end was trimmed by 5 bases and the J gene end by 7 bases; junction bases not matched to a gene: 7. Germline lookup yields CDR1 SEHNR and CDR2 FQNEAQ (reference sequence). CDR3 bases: TGTGCCAGCAGCCGACTGGGACAGGGGGACCAGCCCCAGCATTTT. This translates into CASSRLGQGDQPQHF.

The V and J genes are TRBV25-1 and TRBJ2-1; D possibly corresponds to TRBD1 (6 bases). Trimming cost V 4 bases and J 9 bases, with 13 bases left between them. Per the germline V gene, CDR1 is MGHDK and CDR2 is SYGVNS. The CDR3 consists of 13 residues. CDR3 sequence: CASSGTGLSEQFF. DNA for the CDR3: TGTGCCAGCAGTGGAACAGGGCTGAGTGAGCAGTTCTTC.

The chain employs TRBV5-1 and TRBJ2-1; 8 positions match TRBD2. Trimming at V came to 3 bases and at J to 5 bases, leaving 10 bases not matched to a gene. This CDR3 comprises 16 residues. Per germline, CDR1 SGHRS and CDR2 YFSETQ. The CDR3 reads CASSSPGTRRNNEQFF. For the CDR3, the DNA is TGCGCCAGCAGCTCTCCCGGGACTAGAAGGAACAATGAGCAGTTCTTC.

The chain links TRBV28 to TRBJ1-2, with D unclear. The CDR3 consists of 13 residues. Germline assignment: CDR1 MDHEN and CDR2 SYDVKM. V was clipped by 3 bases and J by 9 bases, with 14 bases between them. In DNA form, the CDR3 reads TGTGCCAGCAGTTTGTCAGGTGTTAGTAGCTACACCTTC. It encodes CASSLSGVSSYTF.

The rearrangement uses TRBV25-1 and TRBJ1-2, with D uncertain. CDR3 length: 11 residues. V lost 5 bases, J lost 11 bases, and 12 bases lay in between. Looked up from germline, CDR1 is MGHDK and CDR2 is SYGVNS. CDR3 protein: CASSRGILYTF. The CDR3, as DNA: TGTGCCAGCAGTAGAGGAATTCTTTACACCTTC.

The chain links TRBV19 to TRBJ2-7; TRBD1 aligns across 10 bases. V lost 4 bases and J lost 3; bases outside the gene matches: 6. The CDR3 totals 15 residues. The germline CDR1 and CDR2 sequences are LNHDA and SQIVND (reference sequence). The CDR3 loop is CASSRSGTGDYEQYF. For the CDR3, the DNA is TGTGCCAGTAGTAGGTCCGGGACAGGGGACTACGAGCAGTACTTC.